This is a list of T cell receptor beta chains from one sample in a study of monozygotic twins with inflammatory bowel disease. TCRdb re-analyzed the 5' RACE reads; it lists each CDR3 protein once, without DNA. The data include around 140,000 distinct CDR3 sequences; the top ten clones carry 1% to 1.5%. Sequenced material: blood. All receptors come from a human donor with ulcerative colitis or Crohn's disease, or a healthy co-twin of an affected twin (not recorded which). CDR3s include the opening cysteine and the closing phenylalanine or tryptophan.

v_gene: TRBV5-1
j_gene: TRBJ1-4
CDR3aa: CASSLTQTRATIEKLFF

v_gene: TRBV5-1
j_gene: TRBJ1-1
CDR3aa: CASSPDRGGNTEAFF

v_gene: TRBV4-3
j_gene: TRBJ2-2
CDR3aa: CASSQKGTSGNTGELFF

v_gene: TRBV5-1
j_gene: TRBJ2-5
CDR3aa: CASSLPKETQYF

v_gene: TRBV6-5
j_gene: TRBJ1-1
CDR3aa: CASSYSRKDSNTEAFF

v_gene: TRBV20-1
j_gene: TRBJ1-5
CDR3aa: CSARDKKRILQGYSEPQHF

v_gene: TRBV5-1
j_gene: TRBJ2-1
CDR3aa: CASSRWSGRVNNEQFF

v_gene: TRBV28
j_gene: TRBJ2-7
CDR3aa: CASRSRGRSYEQYF

v_gene: TRBV5-6
j_gene: TRBJ2-1
CDR3aa: CASSSPTAPQTF

v_gene: TRBV7-2
j_gene: TRBJ2-7
CDR3aa: CASSRQSTGYEQYF

v_gene: TRBV20-1
j_gene: TRBJ2-1
CDR3aa: CSQTGGSSYNEQFF

v_gene: TRBV30
j_gene: TRBJ2-4
CDR3aa: CAWSDGTKNIQYF

v_gene: TRBV6-5
j_gene: TRBJ1-1
CDR3aa: CASSSGGNTEAFF

v_gene: TRBV7-8
j_gene: TRBJ1-4
CDR3aa: CASSFRTGRNEKLFF

v_gene: TRBV5-4
j_gene: TRBJ1-6
CDR3aa: CASRDMTRSNNSPLHF

v_gene: TRBV27
j_gene: TRBJ2-1
CDR3aa: CASHRQGALNEQFF

v_gene: TRBV28
j_gene: TRBJ1-2
CDR3aa: CASSAGRFDNGYTF

v_gene: TRBV20-1
j_gene: TRBJ2-7
CDR3aa: CSAPRGHEQYF

v_gene: TRBV5-1
j_gene: TRBJ2-3
CDR3aa: CASSSLTSAAGDTQYF

v_gene: TRBV6-1
j_gene: TRBJ1-4
CDR3aa: CASLSRSTGRNEKLFF

v_gene: TRBV7-2
j_gene: TRBJ2-3
CDR3aa: CASSLGLAGVNTQYF

v_gene: TRBV27
j_gene: TRBJ2-7
CDR3aa: CASSRTGGDEQYF

v_gene: TRBV13
j_gene: TRBJ2-3
CDR3aa: CASSLLAVTDTQYF

v_gene: TRBV28
j_gene: TRBJ2-7
CDR3aa: CALRGLAGASYEQYF